These T cell receptor beta chains were read from a single sample in a study of shared clonotypes between healthy human individuals. Some clones are missing from TCRdb's copy, which holds only in-frame ones; the method was immunoSEQ multiplex PCR. The table has about 490,000 clones, roughly four fifths seen once. Specimen: PBMCs. Source of these receptors: a woman aged 40 to 49 in good health. Some clones in this sample may be carry-over from other donors' samples. The CDR3 runs from the conserved cysteine through the conserved F or W. Fields, in order: V gene, clone size, D gene, J gene, CDR3 DNA, CDR3 protein. A D gene is named only where the DNA matches it firmly. Part of the rows lack a size; the others show once, few, many or a class for expanded clones.

TRBV20-1	.	.	TRBJ1-1	TGCAGTGCTAGAGGGAACACTGAAGCTTTCTTT	CSARGNTEAFF
TRBV7-3	.	.	TRBJ2-1	TGTGCCAGCAGCCCCAGCCTCAGCTACAATGAGCAGTTCTTC	CASSPSLSYNEQFF
TRBV9	.	.	TRBJ2-7	TGTGCCAGCAGCGTAGGGCTAGCGAACTACGAGCAGTACTTC	CASSVGLANYEQYF
TRBV29-1	.	.	TRBJ2-1	TGCAGCGTTGAGTATGAGCAGTTCTTC	CSVEYEQFF
TRBV11-2	.	TRBD2	TRBJ2-7	TGTGCCAGCAGCGTGGGACTAGCCACCTACGAGCAGTACTTC	CASSVGLATYEQYF
TRBV5-6	.	TRBD1	TRBJ2-1	TGTGCCAGTAGGGACAGACCCTACAATGAGCAGTTCTTC	CASRDRPYNEQFF
TRBV5-1	.	TRBD2	TRBJ2-7	TGCGCCAGCAGCTTGGAGGCTAGCGGGGCGGGGGAGCAGTACTTC	CASSLEASGAGEQYF
TRBV4-1	.	.	TRBJ2-7	TGCGCCAGCAGCCATACTGACCGTTACGAGCAGTACTTC	CASSHTDRYEQYF
TRBV28	.	TRBD1	TRBJ2-7	TGTGCCAGCAGAGGGGACAGGGGCGATAACCCCTACGAGCAGTGCTTC	CASRGDRGDNPYEQCF
TRBV29-1	.	.	TRBJ2-7	TGCAGCGTTGCCTCAATGGGAGGATGGGCCCCCGAGCAGTACTTC	CSVASMGGWAPEQYF
TRBV2	.	.	TRBJ1-5	TGTGCCAGCAGTGAGGGCGACAGATCTTTTGATCGAGCCCAGCATTTT	CASSEGDRSFDRAQHF
TRBV7-2	.	.	TRBJ2-3	TGTGCCAGCAGCTTAGACCGCCGAGGGAAGTATTTT	CASSLDRRGKYF
TRBV5-1	.	TRBD2	TRBJ2-7	TGCGCCAGCAGCCTAGGGACTAGCGGGAGGAACGAGCAGTACTTC	CASSLGTSGRNEQYF
TRBV27	.	TRBD2	TRBJ2-1	TGTGCCAGCAGTCCGAGACTAGCGGAGTCCTACAATGAGCAGTTCTTC	CASSPRLAESYNEQFF
TRBV6-1	.	.	TRBJ1-1	TGTGCCAGCAGTCCACAGAACACTGAAGCTTTCTTT	CASSPQNTEAFF
TRBV6-6	few	.	TRBJ1-2	TGTGCCAGCAGACCCCCCGGGGAGAAGAGTGGCTACACCTTC	CASRPPGEKSGYTF
TRBV14	few	TRBD2	TRBJ2-1	TGTGCCAGCAGCCAAGATACTAGCGTATACAATGAGCAGTTCTTC	CASSQDTSVYNEQFF
TRBV6-5	.	.	TRBJ2-3	TGTGCCAGCAGTTCTAGGACCCCGGGGACGGATACGCAGTATTTT	CASSSRTPGTDTQYF
TRBV11-1	.	.	TRBJ1-1	TGTGCCAGCAGCCGGACGGTGAACACTGAAGCTTTCTTT	CASSRTVNTEAFF
TRBV30	.	TRBD1	TRBJ2-7	TGTGCCTGGAGTTTCAGGACAGGGACGGTGCACTACGAGCAGTACTTC	CAWSFRTGTVHYEQYF
TRBV18	few	.	TRBJ2-5	TGTGCCAGCTCACCCTCGGACTCAAACCAAGAGACCCAGTACTTC	CASSPSDSNQETQYF
TRBV6-5	.	.	TRBJ1-4	TGTGCCAGCAGTCCTAGTTGGGGTGTTCATGAAAAACTGTTTTTT	CASSPSWGVHEKLFF
TRBV5-1	.	.	TRBJ1-6	TGCGCCAGCAGCTCGGGGGCTACAGGGAATTCACCCCTCCACTTT	CASSSGATGNSPLHF
TRBV19	.	TRBD1	TRBJ2-7	TGTGCCAGTAGTATAGTCGAAGGAACTGCGAGGGGGCGCGAGCAGTACTTC	CASSIVEGTARGREQYF
TRBV6-5	.	.	TRBJ1-3	TGTGCCATCAGAGAGAACACCATATATTTT	CAIRENTIYF
TRBV18	few	.	TRBJ1-3	TGTGCCAGCTCACCACCGTCCAGTCCACGGGGCTCTGGAAACACCATATATTTT	CASSPPSSPRGSGNTIYF
TRBV6-5	.	.	TRBJ2-2	TGTGCCAGCAGTCTCAGGGCCATTAACACCGGGGAGCTGTTTTTT	CASSLRAINTGELFF
TRBV18	.	.	TRBJ2-3	TGTGCCAGCTCACCACCTTTAGGTCCTAGCACAGATACGCAGTATTTT	CASSPPLGPSTDTQYF
TRBV28	.	.	TRBJ1-5	TGTGCCAGCAGACAACCCCCCTCCAGGGGTAATCAGCCCCAGCATTTT	CASRQPPSRGNQPQHF
TRBV4-1	.	TRBD1	TRBJ2-7	TGCGCCAGCAGCCTAGGGGACAGGTCCTACGAGCAGTACTTC	CASSLGDRSYEQYF
TRBV11-2	.	TRBD2	TRBJ2-4	TGTGCCAGCAGCGGGGAGGCGGGAGGATTCTTGGGCATTCAGTACTTC	CASSGEAGGFLGIQYF
TRBV10-3	once	TRBD2	TRBJ2-3	TGTGCCATCAGTGAAACTAGCGGGAGCAGCACAGATACGCAGTATTTT	CAISETSGSSTDTQYF
TRBV28	.	.	TRBJ1-2	TGTGCCAGCAGCCCCACAGCCTACTATGGCTACACCTTC	CASSPTAYYGYTF
TRBV11-2	few	TRBD1	TRBJ1-1	TGTGCCAGCAGCTCCACAGGGGACCTAAACACTGAAGCTTTCTTT	CASSSTGDLNTEAFF
TRBV11-2	.	.	TRBJ2-1	TGTGCCAGCAGGACGACAGTTGAGCAGTTCTTC	CASRTTVEQFF
TRBV19	.	TRBD1	TRBJ1-5	TGTGCCAGTAGTATGCTTCGGACAGGGGATAAGCCCCAGCATTTT	CASSMLRTGDKPQHF
TRBV28	.	.	TRBJ2-1	TGTGCCAGCCTTCCAGACGGTTACAATGAGCAGTTCTTC	CASLPDGYNEQFF
TRBV28	.	TRBD1	TRBJ2-5	TGTGCCAGCAGGACGACAGGGACCCAAGGGACCCAGTACTTC	CASRTTGTQGTQYF
TRBV5-6	.	TRBD1	TRBJ1-1	TGTGCCAGCAGCCGACAGGGGGCATTGGCTTTCTTT	CASSRQGALAFF
TRBV12-2	many	.	TRBJ1-2	TGTGCAAGTCGCTTAGTGCTGGAAAGCGGGACCGCCAACTATGGCTACACCTTC	CASRLVLESGTANYGYTF
TRBV7-3	few	.	TRBJ1-1	TGTGCCAGCAGCTTAGGGCAGGCAACTGAAGCTTTCTTT	CASSLGQATEAFF
TRBV5-1	.	.	TRBJ1-6	TGCGCCAGCAGCCTCTCCAGGGCCGGCAGTTCACCCCTCCACTTT	CASSLSRAGSSPLHF
TRBV2	.	.	TRBJ2-1	TGTGCCAGCAGTGAATCCCGGGGAGACAATAAGTTCTTC	CASSESRGDNKFF
TRBV27	.	.	TRBJ2-5	TGTGCCAGCAGTAAGTCACCGGGACGCCAAGAGACCCAGTACTTC	CASSKSPGRQETQYF
TRBV15	.	TRBD1	TRBJ1-5	TGTGCCACCAGCAGAGATCAGGGGGGACAGCCCCAGCATTTT	CATSRDQGGQPQHF
TRBV4-1	.	TRBD1	TRBJ1-3	TGCGCCAGCAGCCTCGGGGACAGGGGGCCAGTTCTCTCTGGAAACACCATATATTTT	CASSLGDRGPVLSGNTIYF
TRBV28	.	.	TRBJ2-3	TGTGCCAGCAGGGGTCCATCGGTTCTACTCCACACAGATACGCAGTATTTT	CASRGPSVLLHTDTQYF
TRBV5-1	.	.	TRBJ2-3	TGCGCCAGCAGCCTCAGTGTGGTTAGCGCAGATACGCAGTATTTT	CASSLSVVSADTQYF
TRBV7-3	.	.	TRBJ2-7	TGTGCCAGCAGCTTAGGACCCGGGACACCCTACGAGCAGTACTTC	CASSLGPGTPYEQYF
TRBV19	.	.	TRBJ2-2	TGTGCCAGTAGCCAACAGGCTAACACCGGGGAGCTGTTTTTT	CASSQQANTGELFF
TRBV28	.	.	TRBJ2-1	TGTGCCAGCAGCCCTCCACGTGGGGCGGGGTCCTACAATGAGCAGTTCTTC	CASSPPRGAGSYNEQFF
TRBV25-1	.	TRBD1	TRBJ2-1	TGTGCCAGCAGTGAATGGGACAGGGGCCCTCTCAAGAATGAGCAGTTCTTC	CASSEWDRGPLKNEQFF
TRBV7-9	.	.	TRBJ2-3	TGTGCCAGCAGCTTCGTGACAGGTCGGGGCGGTACGCAGTATTTT	CASSFVTGRGGTQYF
TRBV7-8	.	.	TRBJ1-2	TGTGCCAGCAGCTTAGATGTGCGCGGCTACACCTTC	CASSLDVRGYTF